This TCR beta chain is from a study of T cells in Graves' hyperthyroidism and ophthalmopathy. Study as a whole: Upon initial diagnosis and before any treatment, peripheral blood was collected.

Diagnoses rested on clinical symptoms, serum thyroxine and TRAb, thyroid ultrasound and orbital computed tomography. RNA transcripts provided the source from which TCR beta CDR3 regions were amplified. During a first-round RT-PCR of the TCR CDR3, the HTBI primer set was used. TCRdb processed the multiplex PCR reads anew with MiXCR; each CDR3 protein has one entry. There are hundreds of thousands of distinct CDR3 sequences in the sample; 35% to 40% occur only once, and approximately 8.7% lies in the top ten. This CDR3 spans 14 amino acids. Trimming removed 6 bases from V and 4 bases from J, with 15 bases in between. The germline V gene has CDR1 SGHVS and CDR2 FNYEAQ.

The V gene is TRBV7-6, the J gene TRBJ1-2; D gene unclear. Sequencing was performed on blood. The TCR originated in a man between 18 and 29 years old with Graves' hyperthyroidism. Here the CDR3 DNA reads TGTGCCAGCAGACCTTTCCCAGAGCGCTATGGCTACACCTTC. Its protein product is CASRPFPERYGYTF. The full variable domain, completed using reference TRBV7-6 and TRBJ1-2, is GAGVSQSPRYKVTKRGQDVALRCDPISGHVSLYWYRQALGQGPEFLTYFNYEAQQDKSGLPNDRFSAERPEGSISTLTIQRTEQRDSAMYRCASRPFPERYGYTFGSGTRLTVV.